This T cell receptor (beta chain) was captured in a study of blood T cells in healthy people across ages. Trimming left V 4 bases short and J 8 bases short, with 20 bases between. Germline lookup yields CDR1 SGHAT and CDR2 FQNNGV. This CDR3 is built from 16 residues. A second about 7 to 12 cycle PCR used barcoded and J-beta primers. Via MiXCR, TCRdb re-called the 5' RACE reads, giving one row per CDR3 protein. Seen here are some 1.4 million distinct CDR3 sequences, around 39% observed once, and the top ten hold approximately 7.9%. Sequenced sample: blood. The chain links TRBV11-2 to TRBJ1-4, with D perhaps matching TRBD1 (5 bases). This sequence originates from a woman between 18 and 30 years old in good health. CDR3 DNA: TGTGCCAGCAGCTCCAGGGTTAAGACGATCGGAGAAAAACTGTTTTTT. Translation gives CASSSRVKTIGEKLFF.